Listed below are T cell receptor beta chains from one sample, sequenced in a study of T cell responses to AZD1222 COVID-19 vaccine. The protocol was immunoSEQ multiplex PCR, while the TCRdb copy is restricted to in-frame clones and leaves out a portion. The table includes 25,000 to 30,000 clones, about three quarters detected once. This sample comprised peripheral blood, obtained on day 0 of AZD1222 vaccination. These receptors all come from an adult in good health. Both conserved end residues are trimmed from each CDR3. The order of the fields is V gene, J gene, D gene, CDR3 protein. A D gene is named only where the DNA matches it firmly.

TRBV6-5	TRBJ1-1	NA	ASSYSGLSTEAF
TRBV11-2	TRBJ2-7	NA	ASSSRVYEQY
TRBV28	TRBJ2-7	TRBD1	ASTASGQAYEQY
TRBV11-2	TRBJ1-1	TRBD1	ASSSPGQGVRGI
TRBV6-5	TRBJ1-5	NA	ASSYSKRGNQPQH
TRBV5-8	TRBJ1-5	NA	ASSLGAGQPQH
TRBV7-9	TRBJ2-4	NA	ASSLVRGTKNIQY
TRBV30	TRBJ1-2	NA	AWSGTTPNYGYT
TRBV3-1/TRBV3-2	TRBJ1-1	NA	ASSLIRTAEAF
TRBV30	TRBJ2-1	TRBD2	AWSSTSGRAYEQF
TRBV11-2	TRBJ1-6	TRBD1	ASSPGQYNSPLH
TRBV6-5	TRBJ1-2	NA	ASSSVQEFLYGYT
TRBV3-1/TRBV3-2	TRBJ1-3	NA	ASSHGTGRGNTIY